The entry that follows covers one T cell receptor (beta chain) sequence. The sample comes from a study of blood T cell repertoires in COVID-19. Study information: Whether acute or convalescent, the COVID-19 samples came from the United States, Italy and Spain. PBMCs, B-cell-depleted T cells, or T cells provided the cDNA or gDNA that made up the material.

In the study's own analysis: Estimation of nucleated cell counts relied on the amplification of reference gene primers. Data came from immunoSEQ multiplex PCR; TCRdb stores just in-frame clones and leaves some out. V and J calls and clone size come straight from that table; D and trimming were deduced from the DNA. The sample comprises 60,000 or so clones, about nine tenths of which are singletons, and 10% rests with the top ten. The ends lost 5 bases at V and 0 bases at J; junction bases unmatched: 4. This CDR3 comprises 15 residues. Germline V gives CDR1 MNHEY, CDR2 SVGAGI. The rearrangement links TRBV6-5 to TRBJ2-1, with 7 bases aligning to TRBD2. The clonotype originates from a human donor with acute or convalescent COVID-19. The donor label of this sample is uncertain. The sequenced material came from peripheral blood. Here the CDR3 reads CASSLVAGSYNEQFF. The CDR3, as DNA: TGTGCCAGCAGTCTTGTAGCGGGCTCCTACAATGAGCAGTTCTTC.